Below, one TCR beta chain is given with its context. Its specificity is not known. This entry belongs to a study of CD4+ T cells in melanoma. Libraries were prepared by immunoSEQ multiplex PCR; TCRdb keeps only in-frame clonotypes and omits some of them. The data show 140,000 or so clones, with 85% to 95% seen just once and about 1.5% held by the top ten. General study points: CD8+ T cell, macrophage and B cell function reportedly correlated with neoantigen-specific CD4+ T cells. In melanoma, neoantigen-specific CD4+ T cells reportedly differed in differentiation state.

The source of this sequence is a human donor with melanoma.

CDR3 region: CASSPGVGGDEQFF. CDR3 bases: TGTGCCAGCAGCCCAGGGGTCGGGGGCGATGAGCAGTTCTTC. V gene TRBV7-9 combines with J gene TRBJ2-1; D assignment may be TRBD1 or TRBD2 (6 bases each). This CDR3 contains 14 residues. The ends were cut back, 5 bases at V and 8 bases at J, with 16 bases in the middle. Looked up from germline, CDR1 is SEHNR and CDR2 is FQNEAQ (reference sequence). Together with reference TRBV7-9 and TRBJ2-1, the CDR3 gives the full variable domain: DTGVSQNPRHKITKRGQNVTFRCDPISEHNRLYWYRQTLGQGPEFLTYFQNEAQLEKSRLLSDRFSAERPKGSFSTLEIQRTEQGDSAMYLCASSPGVGGDEQFFGPGTRLTVL.